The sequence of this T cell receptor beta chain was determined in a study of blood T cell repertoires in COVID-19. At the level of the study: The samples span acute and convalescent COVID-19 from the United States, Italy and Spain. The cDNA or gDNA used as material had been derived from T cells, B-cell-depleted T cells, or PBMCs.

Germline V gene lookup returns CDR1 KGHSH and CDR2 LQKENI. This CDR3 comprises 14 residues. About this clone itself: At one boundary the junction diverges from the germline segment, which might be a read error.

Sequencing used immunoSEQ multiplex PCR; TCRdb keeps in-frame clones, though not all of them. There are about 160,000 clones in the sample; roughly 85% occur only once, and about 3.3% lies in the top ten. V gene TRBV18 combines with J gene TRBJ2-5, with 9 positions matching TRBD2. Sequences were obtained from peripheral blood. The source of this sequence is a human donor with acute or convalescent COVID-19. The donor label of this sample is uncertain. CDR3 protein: CASSLAGAQETQYF. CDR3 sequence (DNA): TGTGCCAGCTCATTAGCGGGGGCCCAAGAGACCCAATACTTC.